The rows below give T cell receptor beta chains drawn from one sample of a study of blood T cell repertoires in COVID-19. The protocol was immunoSEQ multiplex PCR, while the TCRdb copy is restricted to in-frame clones and leaves out a portion. Counted here are over 200,000 clones, approximately 90% occurring once; the ten biggest clones make up 15%. Source material: PBMCs or T cells enriched from blood (not recorded which). These receptors all come from a man younger than 35 who had recovered from COVID-19. Each CDR3 is given with its conserved first and last residue. A D gene is named only where the DNA matches it firmly. Clone size is shown for a subset of rows, as once, few, many or a class of expanded clone.

J gene	clone size	D gene	V gene	CDR3 DNA	CDR3 protein
TRBJ1-4	NA	NA	TRBV15	TGTGCCGTCAGGGGTTCCGACGAAAAACTGTTTTTT	CAVRGSDEKLFF
TRBJ2-3	NA	NA	TRBV28	TGTGCCAGCAGTTTCTTGACAGGTAGCACAGATACGCAGTATTTT	CASSFLTGSTDTQYF
TRBJ2-5	NA	TRBD2	TRBV10-3	TGTGCCATCAGTTCGGCTAGCGGGGAGCGAGAGACCCAGTACTTC	CAISSASGERETQYF
TRBJ2-3	few	NA	TRBV7-3	TGTGCCAGCAGCTTACAGGGCACAGATACGCAGTATTTT	CASSLQGTDTQYF
TRBJ2-7	NA	NA	TRBV30	TGTGCCTGGAGCGTGTCCGGGTATGACGAGCAGTACTTC	CAWSVSGYDEQYF
TRBJ2-1	NA	NA	TRBV10-3	TGTGCCATCAGTGAGGCAGGGAACTACAATGAGCAGTTCTTC	CAISEAGNYNEQFF
TRBJ2-7	once	TRBD2	TRBV24-1	TGTGCCACCAGTGACGGGACTAGCGGGAGTGGCGAGCAGTACTTC	CATSDGTSGSGEQYF
TRBJ2-7	NA	NA	TRBV10-3	TGTGCCATCAGTGAGCAGGAGGGGGCGAGGTACGAGCAGTACTTC	CAISEQEGARYEQYF
TRBJ1-2	NA	TRBD1	TRBV19	TGTGCCAGTAGTATAGTGGCGGGACAGAAATATGGCTACACCTTC	CASSIVAGQKYGYTF
TRBJ1-5	NA	TRBD1	TRBV16	TGTGCCAGCAGCCACCGGGCCGGGACAGGGGGCTTTCAGCCCCAGCATTTT	CASSHRAGTGGFQPQHF
TRBJ1-2	NA	NA	TRBV28	TGTGCCAGCAGTTTAAACCTATATGGCTACACCTTC	CASSLNLYGYTF
TRBJ1-3	NA	NA	TRBV18	TGTGCCAGCTCACCAACGGCAGGGTCTGGAAACACCATATATTTT	CASSPTAGSGNTIYF
TRBJ2-5	NA	NA	TRBV7-9	TGTGCCAGCAGTGTCGACCGGGGAAAGACCCAGTACTTC	CASSVDRGKTQYF
TRBJ2-1	few	TRBD2	TRBV19	TGTGCCAGTGGCCTAGCGGGAGTCGTTGAGCAGTTCTTC	CASGLAGVVEQFF
TRBJ2-7	NA	NA	TRBV27	TGTGCCAGTTCGGACGGAGGACGCTACGAGCAGTACTTC	CASSDGGRYEQYF
TRBJ2-4	NA	TRBD1	TRBV10-3	TGTGCCATCAGGGACAGGGGGGGCATTCAGTACTTC	CAIRDRGGIQYF
TRBJ1-6	NA	TRBD1	TRBV3-1/TRBV3-2	TGTGCCAGCAGCCAAGGCACAGGGGGCAATTCACCCCACTTT	CASSQGTGGNSPHF
TRBJ2-7	NA	NA	TRBV7-8	TGTGCCAGCAGCTTTTCCCCCTTGAGCTCCTACGAGCAGTACTTC	CASSFSPLSSYEQYF
TRBJ1-5	NA	NA	TRBV3-1/TRBV3-2	TGTGCCAGCAGCCAAGGGGCAGTCAATCAGCCCCAGCATTTT	CASSQGAVNQPQHF
TRBJ2-1	NA	TRBD1	TRBV29-1	TGCAGCGTTGAAGGGACAGGAAAGAACTACAATGAGCAGTTCTTC	CSVEGTGKNYNEQFF
TRBJ2-5	NA	TRBD2	TRBV4-2	TGTGCCAGCAGCCAAGATCGGTGGGCTAGCGGCCGTGGACAAGAGACCCAGTACTTC	CASSQDRWASGRGQETQYF
TRBJ1-5	NA	NA	TRBV10-3	TGTGCCATCAGTGACCCCTGGGGCGACCCGGATCAGCCCCAGCATTTT	CAISDPWGDPDQPQHF
TRBJ2-2	NA	NA	TRBV7-3	TGTGCCAGCAGCTCCCCCGTCCGCGGGGAGCTGTTTTTT	CASSSPVRGELFF
TRBJ2-2	once	TRBD2	TRBV10-3	TGTGCCTCCGGGACTAGCGGGAACACCGGGGAGCTGTTTTTT	CASGTSGNTGELFF
TRBJ2-7	NA	NA	TRBV28	TGTGCCAGCCAGCGGTCCTACGAGCAGTACTTC	CASQRSYEQYF
TRBJ1-2	NA	NA	TRBV3-1/TRBV3-2	TGTGCCAGCAGCGCAGGGCCGACCTATGGCTACACCTTC	CASSAGPTYGYTF
TRBJ1-1	NA	NA	TRBV12-3/TRBV12-4	TGTGCCAGCAGGTCCCAGGTGAACACTGAAGCTTTCTTT	CASRSQVNTEAFF
TRBJ2-4	NA	NA	TRBV7-9	TGTGCCAGCAGCTTAGGGTCAGAGTCGGGCAAAAACATTCAGTACTTC	CASSLGSESGKNIQYF
TRBJ1-6	NA	NA	TRBV13	TGTGCCAGCAGCCAGGGAATTCTTGGCTCCTATAATTCACCCCTCCACTTT	CASSQGILGSYNSPLHF
TRBJ1-5	NA	TRBD1	TRBV6-5	TGTGCCAGCAGTAGGGACAGGGAGGGTCAGCCCCAGCATTTT	CASSRDREGQPQHF
TRBJ1-1	NA	NA	TRBV11-2	TGTGCCAGCACCCCCTTTGGTGGGGCTAGAACTGAAGCTTTCTTT	CASTPFGGARTEAFF
TRBJ2-1	NA	TRBD2	TRBV7-9	TGTGCCAGCAGCTTAGACGGGAGAGGGAGGGAGAATGAGCAGTTCTTC	CASSLDGRGRENEQFF
TRBJ2-6	NA	TRBD2	TRBV6-2/TRBV6-3	TGTGCCAGCAGTCCAGCGGGGGGGCAGGGGGCCAACGTCCTGACTTTC	CASSPAGGQGANVLTF
TRBJ2-7	few	TRBD2	TRBV10-2	TGCGCCAGCACTCCGGGAGGCTTCTACGAGCAGTACTTC	CASTPGGFYEQYF
TRBJ2-2	NA	TRBD1	TRBV13	TGTGCCAGCAGCTGGGTTGGGGCCAGGGGGCGCAGGACCGGGGAGCTGTTTTTT	CASSWVGARGRRTGELFF
TRBJ1-2	NA	NA	TRBV7-9	TGTGCCAGCAGCTTAGCTGGGGACTACTATGGCTACACCTTC	CASSLAGDYYGYTF
TRBJ2-4	NA	TRBD1	TRBV7-2	TGTGCCAGCAGCCCCAGGGGGCATCAGGCCAAAAACATTCAGTACTTC	CASSPRGHQAKNIQYF
TRBJ2-1	few	TRBD2	TRBV19	TGTGCCAGCGCGGGGGGCCCCCTGGACAATGAGCAGTTCTTC	CASAGGPLDNEQFF
TRBJ1-6	few	NA	TRBV10-3	TGTGCCATCAGTGAGTCCTATTCACCCCTCCACTTT	CAISESYSPLHF
TRBJ2-7	NA	NA	TRBV2	TGTGCCAGCCTAAAAAGGGCAGGAGGGACCTACGAGCAGTACTTC	CASLKRAGGTYEQYF
TRBJ2-7	NA	TRBD2	TRBV10-1	TGCGCCAGCAGTAAGAGCGGGACCGATTTCTACGAGCAGTACTTC	CASSKSGTDFYEQYF
TRBJ2-7	once	TRBD1	TRBV28	TGTGCCAGCAGTTGGGACAGGGTGAGCTCCTACGAGCAGTACTTC	CASSWDRVSSYEQYF
TRBJ2-3	few	NA	TRBV9	TGTGCCAGCAGCGTAGCGAGCGGCACAGATACGCAGTATTTT	CASSVASGTDTQYF